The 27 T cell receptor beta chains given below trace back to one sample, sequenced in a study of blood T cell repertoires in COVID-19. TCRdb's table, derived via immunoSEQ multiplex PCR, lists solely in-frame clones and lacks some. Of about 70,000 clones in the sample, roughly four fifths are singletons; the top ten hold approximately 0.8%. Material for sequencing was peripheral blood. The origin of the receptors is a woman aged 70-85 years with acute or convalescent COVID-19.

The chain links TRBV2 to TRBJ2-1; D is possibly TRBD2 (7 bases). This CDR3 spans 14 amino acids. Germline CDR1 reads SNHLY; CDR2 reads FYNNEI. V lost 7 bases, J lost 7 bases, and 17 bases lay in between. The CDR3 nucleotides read TGTGCCAGCACCCTAAGGGGGGGGCGGAATGAGCAGTTCTTC. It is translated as CASTLRGGRNEQFF.

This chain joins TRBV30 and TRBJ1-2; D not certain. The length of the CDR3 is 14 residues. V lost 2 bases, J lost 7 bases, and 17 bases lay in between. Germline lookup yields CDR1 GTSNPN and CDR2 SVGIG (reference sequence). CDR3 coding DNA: TGTGCCTGGAGTCCTCGGGGAGAGGCTGGTGGCTACACCTTC. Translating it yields CAWSPRGEAGGYTF.

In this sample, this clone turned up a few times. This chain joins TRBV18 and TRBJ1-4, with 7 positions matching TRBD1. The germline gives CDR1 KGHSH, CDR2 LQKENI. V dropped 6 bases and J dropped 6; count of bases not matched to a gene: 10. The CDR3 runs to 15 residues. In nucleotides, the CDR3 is TGTGCCAGCTCCCCTCCACAGGGGCTAGATGAAAAACTGTTTTTT. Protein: CASSPPQGLDEKLFF. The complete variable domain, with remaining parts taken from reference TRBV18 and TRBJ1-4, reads NAGVMQNPRHLVRRRGQEARLRCSPMKGHSHVYWYRQLPEEGLKFMVYLQKENIIDESGMPKERFSAEFPKEGPSILRIQQVVRGDSAAYFCASSPPQGLDEKLFFGSGTQLSVL.

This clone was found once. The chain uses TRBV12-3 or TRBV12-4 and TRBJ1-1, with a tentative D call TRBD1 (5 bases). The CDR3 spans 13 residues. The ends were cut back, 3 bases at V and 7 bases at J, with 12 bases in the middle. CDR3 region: CASSFGATLEAFF. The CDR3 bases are TGTGCCAGCAGTTTTGGGGCTACTCTTGAAGCTTTCTTT.

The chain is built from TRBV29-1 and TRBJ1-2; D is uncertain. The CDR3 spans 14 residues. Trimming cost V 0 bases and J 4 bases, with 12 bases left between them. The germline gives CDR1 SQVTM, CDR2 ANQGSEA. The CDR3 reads CSVEDPGYSYGYTF. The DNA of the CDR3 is TGCAGCGTTGAAGATCCCGGGTATAGCTATGGCTACACCTTC.

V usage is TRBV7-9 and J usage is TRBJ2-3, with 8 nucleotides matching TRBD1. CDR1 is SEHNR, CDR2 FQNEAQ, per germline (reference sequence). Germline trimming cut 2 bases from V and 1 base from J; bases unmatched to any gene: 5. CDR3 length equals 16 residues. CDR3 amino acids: CASSLLTGAGTDTQYF. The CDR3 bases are TGTGCCAGCAGCTTACTGACAGGGGCCGGCACAGATACGCAGTATTTT.

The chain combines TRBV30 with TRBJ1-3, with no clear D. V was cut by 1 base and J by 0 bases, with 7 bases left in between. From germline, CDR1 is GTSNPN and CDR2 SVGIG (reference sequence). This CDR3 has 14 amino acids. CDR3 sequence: CAWSGTYSGNTIYF. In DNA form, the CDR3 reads TGTGCCTGGAGTGGTACCTACTCTGGAAACACCATATATTTT.

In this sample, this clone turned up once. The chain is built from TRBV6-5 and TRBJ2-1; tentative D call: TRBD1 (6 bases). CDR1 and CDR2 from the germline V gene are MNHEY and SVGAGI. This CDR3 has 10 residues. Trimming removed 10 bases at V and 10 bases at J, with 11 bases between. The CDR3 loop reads CATKRGEQFF. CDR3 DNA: TGTGCCACCAAAAGGGGGGAGCAGTTCTTC.

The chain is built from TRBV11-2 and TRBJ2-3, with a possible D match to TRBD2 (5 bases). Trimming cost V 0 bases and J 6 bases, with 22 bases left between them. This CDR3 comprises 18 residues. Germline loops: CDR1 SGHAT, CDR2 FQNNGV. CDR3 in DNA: TGTGCCAGCAGCTTAGAGGTGTCGGGTTTTGGGGTAGCGGATACGCAGTATTTT. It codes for CASSLEVSGFGVADTQYF. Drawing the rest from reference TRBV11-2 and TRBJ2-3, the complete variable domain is EAGVAQSPRYKIIEKRQSVAFWCNPISGHATLYWYQQILGQGPKLLIQFQNNGVVDDSQLPKDRFSAERLKGVDSTLKIQPAKLEDSAVYLCASSLEVSGFGVADTQYFGPGTRLTVL.

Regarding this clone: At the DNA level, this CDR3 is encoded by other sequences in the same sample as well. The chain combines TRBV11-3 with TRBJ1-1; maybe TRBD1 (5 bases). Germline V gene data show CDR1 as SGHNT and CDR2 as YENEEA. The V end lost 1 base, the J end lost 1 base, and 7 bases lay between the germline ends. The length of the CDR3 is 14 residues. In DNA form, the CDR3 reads TGTGCCAGCAGCTTAGGCAGGGCGAACACTGAAGCTTTCTTT. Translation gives CASSLGRANTEAFF. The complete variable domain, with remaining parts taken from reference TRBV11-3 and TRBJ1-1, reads EAGVVQSPRYKIIEKKQPVAFWCNPISGHNTLYWYLQNLGQGPELLIRYENEEAVDDSQLPKDRFSAERLKGVDSTLKIQPAELGDSAVYLCASSLGRANTEAFFGQGTRLTVV.

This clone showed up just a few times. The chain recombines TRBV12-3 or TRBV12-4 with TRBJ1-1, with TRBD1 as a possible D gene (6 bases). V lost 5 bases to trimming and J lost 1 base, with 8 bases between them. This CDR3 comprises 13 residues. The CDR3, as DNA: TGTGCCAGCAGTAAACAGGGGAACACTGAAGCTTTCTTT. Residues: CASSKQGNTEAFF.

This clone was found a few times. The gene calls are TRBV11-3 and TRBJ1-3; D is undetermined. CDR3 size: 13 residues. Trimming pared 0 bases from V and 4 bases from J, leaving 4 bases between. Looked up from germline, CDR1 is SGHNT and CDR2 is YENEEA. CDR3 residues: CASSLDLGNTIYF. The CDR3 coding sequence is TGTGCCAGCAGCTTAGATCTCGGAAACACCATATATTTT. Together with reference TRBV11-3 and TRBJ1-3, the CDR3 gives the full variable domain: EAGVVQSPRYKIIEKKQPVAFWCNPISGHNTLYWYLQNLGQGPELLIRYENEEAVDDSQLPKDRFSAERLKGVDSTLKIQPAELGDSAVYLCASSLDLGNTIYFGEGSWLTVV.

The CDR3 region has the DNA TGTGCCAGCAGCTCGACAGGGGCGCAGGGGACTAATGAAAAACTGTTTTTT. Protein product: CASSSTGAQGTNEKLFF. The chain is built from TRBV11-2 and TRBJ1-4; TRBD1 matches 8 bases. The trim removed 4 bases at V and 2 bases at J, leaving 9 bases unmatched. The CDR3 has 17 residues. Per germline, CDR1 SGHAT and CDR2 FQNNGV. Based on the CDR3 plus reference TRBV11-2 and TRBJ1-4, the full variable domain is EAGVAQSPRYKIIEKRQSVAFWCNPISGHATLYWYQQILGQGPKLLIQFQNNGVVDDSQLPKDRFSAERLKGVDSTLKIQPAKLEDSAVYLCASSSTGAQGTNEKLFFGSGTQLSVL.

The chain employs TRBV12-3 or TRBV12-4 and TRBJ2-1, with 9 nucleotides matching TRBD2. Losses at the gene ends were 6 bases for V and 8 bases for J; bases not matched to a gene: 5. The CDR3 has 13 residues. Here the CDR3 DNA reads TGTGCCAGCAGCTCCGGGACTAGCTATGAGCAGTTCTTC. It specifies CASSSGTSYEQFF.

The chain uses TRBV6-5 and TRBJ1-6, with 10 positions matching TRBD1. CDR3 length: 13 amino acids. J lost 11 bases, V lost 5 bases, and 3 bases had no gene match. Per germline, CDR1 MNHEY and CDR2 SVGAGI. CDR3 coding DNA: TGTGCCAGCAGTACAGGGACAGGGGCACCCCTCCACTTT. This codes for CASSTGTGAPLHF.

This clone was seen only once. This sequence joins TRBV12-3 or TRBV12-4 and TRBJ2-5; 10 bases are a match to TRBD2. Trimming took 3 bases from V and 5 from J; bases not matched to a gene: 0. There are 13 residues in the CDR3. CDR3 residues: CASSLTSGETQYF. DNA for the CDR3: TGTGCCAGCAGTTTGACTAGCGGGGAGACCCAGTACTTC.

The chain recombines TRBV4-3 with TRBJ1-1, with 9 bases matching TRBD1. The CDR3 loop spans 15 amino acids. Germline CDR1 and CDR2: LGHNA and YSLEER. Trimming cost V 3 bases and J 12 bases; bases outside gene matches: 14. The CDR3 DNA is TGCGCCAGCAGCCAGCGGGGTGGGGACAGGGATCAGTCTTTCTTT. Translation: CASSQRGGDRDQSFF.

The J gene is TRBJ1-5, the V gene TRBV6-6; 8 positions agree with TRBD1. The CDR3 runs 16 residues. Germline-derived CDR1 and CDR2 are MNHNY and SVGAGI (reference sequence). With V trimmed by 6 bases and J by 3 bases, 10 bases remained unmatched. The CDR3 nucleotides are TGTGCCAGCAGACCCCTACGGGGACAGGTCAATCAGCCCCAGCATTTT. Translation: CASRPLRGQVNQPQHF.

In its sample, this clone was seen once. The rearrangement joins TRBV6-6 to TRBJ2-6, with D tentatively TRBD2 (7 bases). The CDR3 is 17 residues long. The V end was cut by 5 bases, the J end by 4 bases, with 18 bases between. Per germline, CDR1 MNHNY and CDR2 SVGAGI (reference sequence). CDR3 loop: CASSPLGGGAGANVLTF. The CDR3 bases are TGTGCCAGCAGTCCATTGGGAGGGGGAGCCGGGGCCAACGTCCTGACTTTC.

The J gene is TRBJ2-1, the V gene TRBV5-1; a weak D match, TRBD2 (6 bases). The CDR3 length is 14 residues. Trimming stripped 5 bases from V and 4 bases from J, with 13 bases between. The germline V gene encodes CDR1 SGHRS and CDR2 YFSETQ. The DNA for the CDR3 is TGCGCCAGCAGTCTCTTAGCGGCGTACAATGAGCAGTTCTTC. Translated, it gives CASSLLAAYNEQFF.

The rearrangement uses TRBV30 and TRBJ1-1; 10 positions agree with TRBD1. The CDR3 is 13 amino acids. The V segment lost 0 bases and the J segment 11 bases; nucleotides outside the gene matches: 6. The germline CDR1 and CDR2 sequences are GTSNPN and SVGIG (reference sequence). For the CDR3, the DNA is TGTGCCTGGAGTGTTGGACAGGGGGAAGTGGCTTTCTTT. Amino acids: CAWSVGQGEVAFF.

This CDR3 reads CASSQDLRIGGEQFF. As DNA, the CDR3 is TGTGCCAGCAGCCAAGATCTTCGCATAGGGGGTGAGCAGTTCTTC. The chain joins TRBV3-1 (or the pseudogene TRBV3-2) to TRBJ2-1; TRBD1 might be the D (6 bases). The V gene's germline CDR1 is LGHDT and CDR2 YNNKEL (reference sequence). CDR3 length: 15 amino acids. V was shortened by 0 bases and J by 9 bases, with 15 bases between the two germline ends.

DNA for the CDR3: TGTGCCAGCAGCTTAGCCCGCACTTACACCGGGGAGCTGTTTTTT. It specifies CASSLARTYTGELFF. The chain carries TRBV11-2 and TRBJ2-2; no clear D. The CDR3 contains 15 residues. Between the trimmed V and J ends, which lost 1 base and 3 bases, there was a span of 9 bases. Per germline, CDR1 SGHAT and CDR2 FQNNGV. Variable domain in full (rest from reference TRBV11-2 and TRBJ2-2): EAGVAQSPRYKIIEKRQSVAFWCNPISGHATLYWYQQILGQGPKLLIQFQNNGVVDDSQLPKDRFSAERLKGVDSTLKIQPAKLEDSAVYLCASSLARTYTGELFFGEGSRLTVL.

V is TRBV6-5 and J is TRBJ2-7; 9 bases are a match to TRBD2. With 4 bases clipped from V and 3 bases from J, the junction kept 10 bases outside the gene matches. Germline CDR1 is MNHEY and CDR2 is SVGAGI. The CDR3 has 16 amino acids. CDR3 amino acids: CASSSLGAGGRYEQYF. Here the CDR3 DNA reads TGTGCCAGCAGTTCCTTGGGGGCGGGAGGGCGCTACGAGCAGTACTTC.

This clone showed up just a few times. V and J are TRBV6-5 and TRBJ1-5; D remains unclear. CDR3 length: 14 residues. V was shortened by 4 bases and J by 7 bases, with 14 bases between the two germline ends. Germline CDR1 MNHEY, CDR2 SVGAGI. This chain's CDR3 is CASSSFQRSQPQHF. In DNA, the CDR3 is TGTGCCAGCAGTTCCTTCCAACGGTCGCAGCCCCAGCATTTT.

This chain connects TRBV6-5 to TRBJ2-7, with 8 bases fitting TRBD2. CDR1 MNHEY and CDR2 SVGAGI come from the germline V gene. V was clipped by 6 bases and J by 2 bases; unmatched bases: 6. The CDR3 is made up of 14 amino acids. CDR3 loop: CASRTPGLAYEQYF. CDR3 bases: TGTGCCAGCAGAACCCCGGGACTAGCCTACGAGCAGTACTTC.

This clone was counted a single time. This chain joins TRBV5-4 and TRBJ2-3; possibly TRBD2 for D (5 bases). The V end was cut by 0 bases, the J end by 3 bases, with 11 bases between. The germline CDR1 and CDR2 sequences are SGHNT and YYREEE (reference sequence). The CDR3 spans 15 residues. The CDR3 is CASSLGRAQTDTQYF. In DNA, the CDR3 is TGTGCCAGCAGCTTGGGGCGGGCTCAAACAGATACGCAGTATTTT.